These T cell receptor beta chains were read from a single sample in a study of T cell changes during pregnancy in multiple sclerosis. Data came from immunoSEQ multiplex PCR; TCRdb stores just in-frame clones and leaves some out. This sample yields around 80,000 clones, of which roughly nine tenths are seen a single time; around 3% belongs to the top ten. The sequencing here drew on peripheral blood, taken before pregnancy. The receptors originated from a female donor with multiple sclerosis, enrolled in a pregnancy study. CDR3s leave out the opening cysteine and the closing phenylalanine or tryptophan. The order of the fields is V gene, J gene, clone size, CDR3 length, CDR3 protein. Not every row has a clone size; where given, it reads once, few, many or a size class.

TRBV30,TRBJ1-1,.,12,AWSHTGGSTEAF
TRBV28,TRBJ2-1,.,11,ASSRDRVLAEI
TRBV7-8,TRBJ2-7,.,13,ASSPQGGPSYEQY
TRBV25-1,TRBJ2-3,.,13,ASGLNSGTKDTQY
TRBV5-1,TRBJ1-1,.,12,ASRKGQGITEAF
TRBV18,TRBJ2-7,.,13,ASSPDRRSSYEQY
TRBV6-6,TRBJ2-1,once,12,ASSYPGTGNEQF
TRBV7-9,TRBJ1-3,.,14,ASSLDGTVSGNTIY
TRBV28,TRBJ2-7,.,11,ASRQDPSYEQY
TRBV6-5,TRBJ1-2,.,11,ASRAGGNNGYT